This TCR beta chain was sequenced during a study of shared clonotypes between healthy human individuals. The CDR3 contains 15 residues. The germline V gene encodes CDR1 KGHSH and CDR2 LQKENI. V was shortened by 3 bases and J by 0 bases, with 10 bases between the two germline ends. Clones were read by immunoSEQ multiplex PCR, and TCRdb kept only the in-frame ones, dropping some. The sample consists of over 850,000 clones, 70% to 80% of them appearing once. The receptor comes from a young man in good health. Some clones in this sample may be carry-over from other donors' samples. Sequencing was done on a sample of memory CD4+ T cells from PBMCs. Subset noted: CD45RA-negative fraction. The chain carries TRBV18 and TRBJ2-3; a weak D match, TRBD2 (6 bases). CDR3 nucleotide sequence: TGTGCCAGCTCACCGGGCGGGATAAGCACAGATACGCAGTATTTT. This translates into CASSPGGISTDTQYF.